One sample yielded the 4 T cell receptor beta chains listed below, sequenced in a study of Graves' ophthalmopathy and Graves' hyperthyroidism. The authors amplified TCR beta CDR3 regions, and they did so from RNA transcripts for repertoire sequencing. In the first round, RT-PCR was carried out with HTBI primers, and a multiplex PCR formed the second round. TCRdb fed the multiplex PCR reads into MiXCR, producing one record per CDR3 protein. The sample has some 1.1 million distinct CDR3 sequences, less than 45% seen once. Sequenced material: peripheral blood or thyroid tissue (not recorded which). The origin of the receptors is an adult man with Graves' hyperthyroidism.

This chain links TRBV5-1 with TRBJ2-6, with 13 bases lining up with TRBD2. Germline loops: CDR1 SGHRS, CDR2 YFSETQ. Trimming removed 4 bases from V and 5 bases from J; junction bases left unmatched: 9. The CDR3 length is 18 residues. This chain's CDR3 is CASSRGLAGSFWANVLTF. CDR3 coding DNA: TGCGCCAGCAGCAGGGGACTAGCGGGGTCTTTCTGGGCCAACGTCCTGACTTTC. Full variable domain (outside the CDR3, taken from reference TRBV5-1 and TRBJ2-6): KAGVTQTPRYLIKTRGQQVTLSCSPISGHRSVSWYQQTPGQGLQFLFEYFSETQRNKGNFPGRFSGRQFSNSRSEMNVSTLELGDSALYLCASSRGLAGSFWANVLTFGAGSRLTVL.

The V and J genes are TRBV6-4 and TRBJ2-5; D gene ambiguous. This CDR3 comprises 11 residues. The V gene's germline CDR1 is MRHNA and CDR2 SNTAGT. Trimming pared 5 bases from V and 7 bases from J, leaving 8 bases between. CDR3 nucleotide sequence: TGTGCCAGCAGTATCGAATGGACCCAGTACTTC. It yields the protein CASSIEWTQYF.

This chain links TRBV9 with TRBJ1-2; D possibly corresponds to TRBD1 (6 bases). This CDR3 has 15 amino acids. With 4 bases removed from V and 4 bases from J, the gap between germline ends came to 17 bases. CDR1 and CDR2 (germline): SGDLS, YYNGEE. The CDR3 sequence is CASSPGGGDIYGYTF. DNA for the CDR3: TGTGCCAGCAGCCCTGGAGGGGGTGATATCTATGGCTACACCTTC.

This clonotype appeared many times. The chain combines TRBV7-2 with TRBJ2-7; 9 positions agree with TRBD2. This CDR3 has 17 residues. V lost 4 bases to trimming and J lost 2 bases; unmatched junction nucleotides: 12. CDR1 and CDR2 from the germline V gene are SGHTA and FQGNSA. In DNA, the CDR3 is TGTGCCAGCAGCTCCAGACTAGCGGCGGCAATAACCTACGAGCAGTACTTC. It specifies CASSSRLAAAITYEQYF. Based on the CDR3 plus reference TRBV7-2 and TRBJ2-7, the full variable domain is GAGVSQSPSNKVTEKGKDVELRCDPISGHTALYWYRQSLGQGLEFLIYFQGNSAPDKSGLPSDRFSAERTGGSVSTLTIQRTQQEDSAVYLCASSSRLAAAITYEQYFGPGTRLTVT.